A single sample is the source of the 11 T cell receptor beta chains below, sequenced in a study of shared clonotypes between healthy human individuals. Clones were read by immunoSEQ multiplex PCR, and TCRdb kept only the in-frame ones, dropping some. The sample lists around 600,000 clones; about 96% were seen once. The sequenced sample consisted of naive CD4+ T cells sorted from blood. Subset of the sample: CD45RA+ positively selected. The receptors derive from a woman aged 30 to 39 in good health.

The V and J genes are TRBV21-1 and TRBJ2-7; TRBD1 is taken as the D call from the table, unchecked against the DNA. TRBV21-1 is an annotated pseudogene. This CDR3 spans 14 amino acids. This CDR3 is CASSNGTRNDEQYF. The CDR3 DNA reads TGTGCCAGCAGCAACGGGACAAGGAACGACGAGCAGTACTTC.

V gene TRBV5-6 combines with J gene TRBJ1-2; D is unclear. The CDR3 loop spans 11 amino acids. Germline CDR1 is SGHDT and CDR2 is YYEEEE. V was trimmed by 0 bases and J by 6 bases, leaving 3 bases between them. DNA of the CDR3: TGTGCCAGCAGCTTGGTTGATGGCTACACCTTC. Translated, it gives CASSLVDGYTF.

This chain joins TRBV5-4 and TRBJ2-3, with 8 bases fitting TRBD1. CDR1 and CDR2 (germline): SGHNT, YYREEE (reference sequence). V lost 0 bases and J lost 3; bases outside the gene matches: 3. This CDR3 spans 15 amino acids. In DNA, the CDR3 is TGTGCCAGCAGCTTGGGTGGACAGGGAACAGATACGCAGTATTTT. Translating gives CASSLGGQGTDTQYF.

The chain combines TRBV4-1 with TRBJ1-2; D unclear. Germline V gene data show CDR1 as MGHRA and CDR2 as YSYEKL. This CDR3 is 13 amino acids long. Deletions cut 4 bases from V and 7 bases from J, with 13 bases between. In nucleotides, the CDR3 is TGCGCCAGCAGCCTTATCCCGTTTAGTGGCTACACCTTC. This translates into CASSLIPFSGYTF.

The chain joins TRBV5-1 to TRBJ1-3; D gene unclear. This CDR3 is built from 17 residues. The ends were cut back, 4 bases at V and 2 bases at J, with 19 bases in the middle. Looked up from germline, CDR1 is SGHRS and CDR2 is YFSETQ. CDR3 sequence (DNA): TGCGCCAGCAGCCCGCTAGACCCGGCCGCGGCTGGAAACACCATATATTTT. Its protein is CASSPLDPAAAGNTIYF. The full variable domain, in which reference TRBV5-1 and TRBJ1-3 provide the parts outside the CDR3, is KAGVTQTPRYLIKTRGQQVTLSCSPISGHRSVSWYQQTPGQGLQFLFEYFSETQRNKGNFPGRFSGRQFSNSRSEMNVSTLELGDSALYLCASSPLDPAAAGNTIYFGEGSWLTVV.

The DNA for the CDR3 is TGTGCCAGCACCCTAGACTGGGGGGGACAGTACCAGCATTTT. It specifies CASTLDWGGQYQHF. The rearrangement uses TRBV28 and TRBJ1-5; 7 bases line up with TRBD1. This CDR3 contains 14 residues. In germline, CDR1 is MDHEN, CDR2 SYDVKM. The trim removed 7 bases at V and 12 bases at J, leaving 15 bases unmatched.

The chain combines TRBV25-1 with TRBJ1-5; D might be TRBD1 (5 bases). The CDR3 extends over 14 amino acids. Germline V gives CDR1 MGHDK, CDR2 SYGVNS. Trimming stripped 6 bases from V and 3 bases from J, with 12 bases between. The CDR3 loop reads CASSPGTANQPQHF. DNA for the CDR3: TGTGCCAGCAGCCCCGGGACGGCCAATCAGCCCCAGCATTTT.

This clone was detected only a few times. This chain uses TRBV5-1 with TRBJ2-2, with 9 nucleotides matching TRBD1. The CDR3 is made up of 16 amino acids. The V and J ends lost 4 bases and 5 bases, in that order; junction bases with no gene match: 9. Germline assignment: CDR1 SGHRS and CDR2 YFSETQ. As DNA, the CDR3 is TGCGCCAGCAGCGCCCGGGGACAGGGAAATACCGGGGAGCTGTTTTTT. Translated, it gives CASSARGQGNTGELFF.

This clone came up a few times. The rearrangement uses TRBV19 and TRBJ1-1; D unresolved. Trimming cost V 4 bases and J 12 bases, with 9 bases left between them. CDR3 length equals 10 residues. CDR1 is LNHDA, CDR2 SQIVND, per germline (reference sequence). The CDR3 DNA is TGTGCCAGTAGTAATTGGGTTCCTTTCTTT. Translating it yields CASSNWVPFF.

J is TRBJ1-5 and V is TRBV19; possible D gene TRBD1, 6 bases. V dropped 8 bases and J dropped 0 bases, with 11 bases sitting between them. CDR1 LNHDA and CDR2 SQIVND come from the germline V gene (reference sequence). The CDR3 has 14 residues. For the CDR3, the DNA is TGTGCCAGTCGGACAGTCAATAGCAATCAGCCCCAGCATTTT. It is translated as CASRTVNSNQPQHF.

This chain connects TRBV27 to TRBJ2-7, with 8 bases matching TRBD2. The CDR3 runs 16 residues. The ends lost 5 bases at V and 4 bases at J; junction bases unmatched: 13. Germline CDR1 MNHEY, CDR2 SMNVEV (reference sequence). Written as DNA, the CDR3 is TGTGCCAGCAGTCCCAGGCGTGGCGGGAGGTATTACGAGCAGTACTTC. This sequence encodes CASSPRRGGRYYEQYF.